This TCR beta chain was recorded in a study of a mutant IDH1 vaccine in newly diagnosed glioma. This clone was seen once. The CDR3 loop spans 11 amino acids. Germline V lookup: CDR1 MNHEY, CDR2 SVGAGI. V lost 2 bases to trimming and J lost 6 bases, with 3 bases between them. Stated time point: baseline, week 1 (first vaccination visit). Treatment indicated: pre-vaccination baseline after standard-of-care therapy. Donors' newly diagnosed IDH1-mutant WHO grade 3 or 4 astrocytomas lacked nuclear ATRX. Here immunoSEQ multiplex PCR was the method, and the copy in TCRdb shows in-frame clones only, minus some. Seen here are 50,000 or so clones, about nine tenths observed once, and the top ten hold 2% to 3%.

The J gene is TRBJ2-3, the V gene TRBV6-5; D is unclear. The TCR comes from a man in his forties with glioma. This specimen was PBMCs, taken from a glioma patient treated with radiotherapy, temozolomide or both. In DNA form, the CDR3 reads TGTGCCAGCAGTTACAGGGATACGCAGTATTTT. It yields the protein CASSYRDTQYF.